What follows are 31 T cell receptor beta chains derived from one specimen sequenced in a study of cytotoxic CD8 clonotypes in ibrutinib-treated CLL. Sequenced by immunoSEQ multiplex PCR; TCRdb stores in-frame clones only, minus some. Of 250,000 to 350,000 clones listed, 70% to 80% are singletons. The sequenced sample was PBMCs, obtained at disease progression, from a patient treated with ibrutinib. The receptors come from a human donor with chronic lymphocytic leukemia.

Note on this clone: One end of the junction fails to match germline, which may point to a read error. This chain uses TRBV9 with TRBJ2-5; 8 bases are shared with TRBD1. The tail of the sequence fits TRBJ2-7 better, so the J call may be wrong. The germline gives CDR1 SGDLS, CDR2 YYNGEE. This CDR3 spans 16 amino acids. This CDR3 reads CASSVDPGQGSHEQYF. The CDR3 nucleotides are TGTGCCAGCAGCGTAGACCCAGGACAGGGCTCCCACGAGCAGTACTTC.

The chain has TRBV11-2 and TRBJ2-3, with 7 positions matching TRBD2. CDR1 and CDR2 from the germline V gene are SGHAT and FQNNGV. The CDR3 spans 15 residues. The ends lost 1 base at V and 4 bases at J; junction bases unmatched: 5. CDR3 nucleotides: TGTGCCAGCAGCTTAGGACTAGCTGGCCCAGATACGCAGTATTTT. Protein product: CASSLGLAGPDTQYF.

The chain carries TRBV5-4 and TRBJ1-2; D remains ambiguous. This CDR3 is built from 13 residues. Germline CDR1 and CDR2: SGHNT and YYREEE (reference sequence). Trimming left V 0 bases short and J 7 bases short, with 10 bases between. The CDR3 DNA reads TGTGCCAGCAGCTTGGCGGCGGGCCTTGGCTACACCTTC. Amino acid sequence: CASSLAAGLGYTF. Supplemented by reference TRBV5-4 and TRBJ1-2, the full variable domain reads ETGVTQSPTHLIKTRGQQVTLRCSSQSGHNTVSWYQQALGQGPQFIFQYYREEENGRGNFPPRFSGLQFPNYSSELNVNALELDDSALYLCASSLAAGLGYTFGSGTRLTVV.

V and J are TRBV6-1 and TRBJ2-1; 8 bases line up with TRBD2. The CDR3 length is 15 residues. Looked up from germline, CDR1 is MNHNS and CDR2 is SASEGT. The junction had 3 bases not matched to a gene; V was cut back by 4 bases and J by 1 base. The CDR3 DNA is TGTGCCAGCAGTGTAGCGGGAAGGTCCTACAATGAGCAGTTCTTC. Its translation is CASSVAGRSYNEQFF.

The V gene is TRBV6-5, the J gene TRBJ2-7, with a tentative D call TRBD1 (6 bases). V shed 5 bases and J shed 1 base, with 12 bases lying between them. The germline V gene encodes CDR1 MNHEY and CDR2 SVGAGI. The CDR3 extends over 14 amino acids. The CDR3 DNA is TGTGCCAGCAGTCGGACAGCCCTATCCTACGAGCAGTACTTC. Its translation is CASSRTALSYEQYF.

The chain couples TRBV15 to TRBJ2-7, with D perhaps matching TRBD1 or TRBD2 (6 bases each). The CDR3 sequence is 16 residues long. Trimming shortened V by 1 base and J by 5 bases, and 18 bases separated the two germline ends. Germline lookup yields CDR1 LNHNV and CDR2 YYDKDF (reference sequence). The CDR3 protein is CATSRAGGGLVNEQYF. The CDR3 nucleotides are TGTGCCACCAGCAGAGCCGGAGGGGGGCTGGTGAACGAGCAGTACTTC.

The genes are TRBV27 and TRBJ2-7, with 8 bases lining up with TRBD1. Germline V gene sequence: CDR1 MNHEY, CDR2 SMNVEV (reference sequence). V gave up 4 bases and J gave up 2 bases; unmatched junction bases: 10. The CDR3 runs 16 residues. The CDR3 DNA reads TGTGCCAGCAGTTCTGACTCCGGGACAGGACCCTACGAGCAGTACTTC. Translating it yields CASSSDSGTGPYEQYF.

In its sample, this clone was seen once. The rearrangement links TRBV25-1 to TRBJ1-2; 7 bases fit TRBD1. The CDR3 is made up of 15 amino acids. Trimming cost V 1 base and J 7 bases; bases outside gene matches: 9. Per the germline V gene, CDR1 is MGHDK and CDR2 is SYGVNS. The CDR3 sequence is CASSEWRKGAPGYTF. The CDR3 region has the DNA TGTGCCAGCAGTGAATGGAGGAAGGGGGCGCCTGGCTACACCTTC.

The chain combines TRBV5-4 with TRBJ2-2; 9 bases are shared with TRBD1. This CDR3 is 15 amino acids long. J gave up 2 bases and V 3 bases, and 2 bases lay outside the gene matches. Germline V gene data show CDR1 as SGHNT and CDR2 as YYREEE (reference sequence). CDR3 in amino acids: CASSSGQGNTGELFF. CDR3 nucleotide sequence: TGTGCCAGCAGCTCGGGACAGGGAAACACCGGGGAGCTGTTTTTT.

J is TRBJ2-5 and V is TRBV7-9, with 13 bases aligning to TRBD2. The CDR3 consists of 15 residues. Germline lookup yields CDR1 SEHNR and CDR2 FQNEAQ (reference sequence). Unmatched junction bases numbered 3, after V lost 5 bases and J lost 3 bases. The CDR3 DNA follows: TGTGCCAGCAGCCGCGGGACTAGCGGGAAAGAGACCCAGTACTTC. Amino acid sequence: CASSRGTSGKETQYF.

The chain joins TRBV7-2 to TRBJ2-5; TRBD2 agrees at 7 bases. The CDR3 totals 15 residues. Per the germline V gene, CDR1 is SGHTA and CDR2 is FQGNSA. Trimming took 1 base from V and 4 from J; bases not matched to a gene: 6. CDR3 loop: CASSLDRGRTETQYF. The CDR3 DNA is TGTGCCAGCAGCTTAGACCGCGGGAGAACAGAGACCCAGTACTTC.

The chain employs TRBV11-3 and TRBJ2-1, with D tentatively TRBD2 (5 bases). Trimming shortened V by 7 bases and J by 2 bases, and 21 bases separated the two germline ends. The CDR3 covers 17 residues. Germline assignment: CDR1 SGHNT and CDR2 YENEEA. DNA for the CDR3: TGTGCCAGCACCAAGGACTCCTCGATAGGGCCCTACAATGAGCAGTTCTTC. Protein product: CASTKDSSIGPYNEQFF. Full variable domain (missing parts from reference TRBV11-3 and TRBJ2-1): EAGVVQSPRYKIIEKKQPVAFWCNPISGHNTLYWYLQNLGQGPELLIRYENEEAVDDSQLPKDRFSAERLKGVDSTLKIQPAELGDSAVYLCASTKDSSIGPYNEQFFGPGTRLTVL.

There are many counts of this clone. This chain uses TRBV5-1 with TRBJ2-1, with 11 positions matching TRBD2. Per the germline V gene, CDR1 is SGHRS and CDR2 is YFSETQ. This CDR3 region has 15 residues. Trimming at V came to 4 bases and at J to 3 bases, leaving 3 bases not matched to a gene. The CDR3 sequence is CASSDGTSGYNEQFF. CDR3 sequence (DNA): TGCGCCAGCAGCGACGGGACTAGCGGCTACAATGAGCAGTTCTTC. The full variable domain, with the rest looked up from reference TRBV5-1 and TRBJ2-1, is KAGVTQTPRYLIKTRGQQVTLSCSPISGHRSVSWYQQTPGQGLQFLFEYFSETQRNKGNFPGRFSGRQFSNSRSEMNVSTLELGDSALYLCASSDGTSGYNEQFFGPGTRLTVL.

The chain couples TRBV9 to TRBJ2-1; no definite D call. The germline V gene has CDR1 SGDLS and CDR2 YYNGEE. CDR3 length: 13 amino acids. The V and J ends lost 2 bases and 3 bases respectively, with 6 bases between them. DNA of the CDR3: TGTGCCAGCAGCGTTTACGGCTACAATGAGCAGTTCTTC. Its translation is CASSVYGYNEQFF.

The chain employs TRBV4-1 and TRBJ2-7; weak D call: TRBD2 (5 bases). CDR1 and CDR2 from the germline V gene are MGHRA and YSYEKL. V lost 1 base and J 3 bases, leaving 19 bases between the germline ends. This CDR3 comprises 17 residues. CDR3 in amino acids: CASSQVGGAGDHYEQYF. The CDR3 nucleotides are TGCGCCAGCAGCCAAGTAGGTGGTGCGGGCGATCACTACGAGCAGTACTTC.

This clone has only one observation. This chain links TRBV29-1 with TRBJ2-1; D might be TRBD1 or TRBD2, each matching 5 bases. Germline assignment: CDR1 SQVTM and CDR2 ANQGSEA. Trimming removed 6 bases at V and 5 bases at J, with 20 bases between. The CDR3 runs 15 residues. The chain's CDR3 is CSVERLGTHNNEQFF. CDR3 coding DNA: TGCAGCGTCGAACGCCTCGGGACCCATAACAATGAGCAGTTCTTC.

This clone is categorized as medium-sized. J is TRBJ1-2 and V is TRBV2, with 7 bases fitting TRBD1. The J segment lost 0 bases and the V segment lost 4 bases, leaving 8 bases of the junction unmatched. The CDR3 runs to 16 residues. Germline assignment: CDR1 SNHLY and CDR2 FYNNEI. CDR3 loop: CASSGTRQGSNYGYTF. The CDR3 region has the DNA TGTGCCAGCAGTGGGACCCGACAGGGTTCTAACTATGGCTACACCTTC.

This clone showed up just a few times. The rearrangement links TRBV5-6 to TRBJ1-2; D gene unclear. This CDR3 spans 16 amino acids. The germline CDR1 and CDR2 sequences are SGHDT and YYEEEE. V was shortened by 0 bases and J by 4 bases, with 16 bases between the two germline ends. CDR3: CASSLEGSGFFYGYTF. CDR3 in DNA: TGTGCCAGCAGCTTGGAAGGGAGCGGGTTTTTCTATGGCTACACCTTC.

The gene calls are TRBV5-8 and TRBJ2-3; D unclear. This CDR3 spans 14 amino acids. Germline CDR1 reads SGHTS; CDR2 reads YDEGEE. V was cut by 6 bases and J by 1 base, with 12 bases left in between. The CDR3 is CASTRRWGTDTQYF. The CDR3 bases are TGTGCCAGCACCCGACGGTGGGGCACAGATACGCAGTATTTT.

The chain recombines TRBV27 with TRBJ1-1; possibly TRBD1 for D (6 bases). Germline CDR1 and CDR2: MNHEY and SMNVEV (reference sequence). The CDR3 extends over 15 amino acids. Trimming cost V 4 bases and J 5 bases, with 17 bases left between them. This CDR3 is CASSSQGRGGTEAFF. CDR3 sequence (DNA): TGTGCCAGCAGTTCCCAGGGGAGGGGCGGTACTGAAGCTTTCTTT.

The chain has TRBV28 and TRBJ2-7; the D gene is possibly TRBD2 (5 bases). Trimming removed 2 bases at V and 5 bases at J, with 7 bases between. The length of the CDR3 is 12 residues. The germline gives CDR1 MDHEN, CDR2 SYDVKM. The CDR3 protein is CASSLVEDEQYF. Written as DNA, the CDR3 is TGTGCCAGCAGTTTAGTGGAGGACGAGCAGTACTTC. The full variable domain, completed using reference TRBV28 and TRBJ2-7, is DVKVTQSSRYLVKRTGEKVFLECVQDMDHENMFWYRQDPGLGLRLIYFSYDVKMKEKGDIPEGYSVSREKKERFSLILESASTNQTSMYLCASSLVEDEQYFGPGTRLTVT.

The chain carries TRBV27 and TRBJ2-5; a possible D gene is TRBD1 (6 bases). CDR3 length: 14 residues. Germline V gene data show CDR1 as MNHEY and CDR2 as SMNVEV (reference sequence). The V end lost 5 bases, the J end lost 5 bases, and 15 bases lay between the germline ends. DNA of the CDR3: TGTGCCAGCAGTATAGGGACACGGGGCGAGACCCAGTACTTC. The encoded protein is CASSIGTRGETQYF.

This chain links TRBV9 with TRBJ2-2; TRBD2 aligns across 10 bases. The CDR3 length is 17 residues. Germline lookup yields CDR1 SGDLS and CDR2 YYNGEE. V trimming: 1 base; J trimming: 5 bases; junction bases outside the gene matches: 8. The CDR3, as DNA: TGTGCCAGCAGCGTATTTACGGGAGCGGGAGGGACCGGGGAGCTGTTTTTT. Translating gives CASSVFTGAGGTGELFF.

The rearrangement joins TRBV7-2 to TRBJ2-7; TRBD2 aligns across 9 bases. The CDR3 extends over 16 amino acids. V shed 1 base and J 4 bases; nucleotides not matched to a gene: 8. The germline gives CDR1 SGHTA, CDR2 FQGNSA. As DNA, the CDR3 is TGTGCCAGCAGCTTAGATATGCGGGAGGGCCCATACGAGCAGTACTTC. Translated: CASSLDMREGPYEQYF.

This clone has more than one count but fewer than ten. Compared with germline, one end of the junction differs, possibly owing to a read error. This chain joins TRBV6-1 and TRBJ2-5; D possibly corresponds to TRBD1 (6 bases). Germline assignment: CDR1 MNHNS and CDR2 SASEGT. The CDR3 totals 13 residues. The CDR3: CASSEAGQGTQYF. CDR3 bases: TGTGCCAGCAGTGAAGCGGGACAAGGGACCCAGTACTTC.

The chain employs TRBV4-1 and TRBJ2-7; 9 bases map to TRBD1. The CDR3 is 16 residues long. The V and J ends lost 0 bases and 4 bases, in that order; junction bases with no gene match: 7. Germline CDR1 and CDR2: MGHRA and YSYEKL. CDR3 bases: TGCGCCAGCAGCCAAGAGGGGACAGGGCTGGCGTACGAGCAGTACTTC. It codes for CASSQEGTGLAYEQYF.

The rearrangement links TRBV5-5 to TRBJ2-7; D could derive from TRBD1 or TRBD2 (5 bases each). The CDR3 runs 14 residues. The V end lost 1 base, the J end lost 2 bases, and 10 bases lay between the germline ends. The germline CDR1 and CDR2 sequences are SGHKS and YYEKEE (reference sequence). The CDR3 loop reads CASSLRDAAYEQYF. The CDR3 nucleotides are TGTGCCAGCAGCTTGCGGGACGCAGCCTACGAGCAGTACTTC.

CDR3 nucleotides: TGTGCCAGCAGCCAAGATGGTTCGACTAGCGGATCGGATACGCAGTATTTT. It is translated as CASSQDGSTSGSDTQYF. The J gene is TRBJ2-3, the V gene TRBV4-2; 9 bases map to TRBD2. After removal of 0 bases from V and 6 bases from J, the junction contained 10 bases not matched to a gene. Per the germline V gene, CDR1 is LGHNA and CDR2 is YNFKEQ. The CDR3 is 17 residues long.

This clone came up a few times. The V call is TRBV7-3, the J call TRBJ2-3; TRBD2 matches 15 bases. Germline lookup yields CDR1 SGHTA and CDR2 FQGTGA. V shed 5 bases and J 1 base; nucleotides not matched to a gene: 4. This CDR3 region has 17 residues. CDR3 in amino acids: CASSRGTSGGRTDTQYF. CDR3 in DNA: TGTGCCAGCAGCAGAGGGACTAGCGGGGGGCGCACAGATACGCAGTATTTT. The full variable domain, rest sourced from reference TRBV7-3 and TRBJ2-3, is GAGVSQTPSNKVTEKGKYVELRCDPISGHTALYWYRQSLGQGPEFLIYFQGTGAADDSGLPNDRFFAVRPEGSVSTLKIQRTERGDSAVYLCASSRGTSGGRTDTQYFGPGTRLTVL.

The genes are TRBV6-4 and TRBJ2-1; 8 bases map to TRBD2. With V trimmed by 6 bases and J by 7 bases, 23 bases remained unmatched. Germline V gene data show CDR1 as MRHNA and CDR2 as SNTAGT. The CDR3 loop spans 19 amino acids. CDR3 sequence reads: CASRNPPGPRGLGGNEQFF. CDR3 DNA: TGTGCCAGCAGAAATCCCCCGGGCCCCAGGGGACTAGGGGGGAATGAGCAGTTCTTC.

The V call is TRBV7-8, the J call TRBJ1-2, with TRBD1 identical over 7 bases. Germline V gene sequence: CDR1 SGHVS, CDR2 FQNEAQ. The ends lost 1 base at V and 6 bases at J; junction bases unmatched: 5. This CDR3 spans 14 amino acids. CDR3 protein: CASSLGDRAHGYTF. The DNA of the CDR3 is TGTGCCAGCAGCTTAGGAGACAGGGCGCATGGCTACACCTTC.